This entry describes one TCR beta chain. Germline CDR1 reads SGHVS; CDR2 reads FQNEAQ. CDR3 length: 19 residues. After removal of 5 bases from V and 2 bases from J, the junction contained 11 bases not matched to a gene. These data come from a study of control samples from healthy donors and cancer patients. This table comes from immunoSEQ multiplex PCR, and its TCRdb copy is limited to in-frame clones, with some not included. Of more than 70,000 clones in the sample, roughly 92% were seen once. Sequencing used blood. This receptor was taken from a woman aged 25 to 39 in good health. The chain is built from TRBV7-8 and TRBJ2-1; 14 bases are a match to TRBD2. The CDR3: CASSPAGTSGGLTYNEQFF. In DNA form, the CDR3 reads TGTGCCAGCAGCCCCGCCGGGACTAGCGGGGGCCTTACCTACAATGAGCAGTTCTTC.